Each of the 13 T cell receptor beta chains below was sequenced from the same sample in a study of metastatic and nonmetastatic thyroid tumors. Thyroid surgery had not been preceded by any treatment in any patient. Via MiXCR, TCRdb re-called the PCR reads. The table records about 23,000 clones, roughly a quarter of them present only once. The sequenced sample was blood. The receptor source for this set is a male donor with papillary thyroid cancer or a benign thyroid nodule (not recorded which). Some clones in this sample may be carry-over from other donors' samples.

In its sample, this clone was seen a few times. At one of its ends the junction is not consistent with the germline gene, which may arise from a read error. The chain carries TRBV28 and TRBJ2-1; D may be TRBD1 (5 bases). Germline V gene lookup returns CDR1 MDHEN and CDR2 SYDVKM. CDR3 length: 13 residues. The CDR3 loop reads CASSLSGYTEQFF. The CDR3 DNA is TGTGCCAGCAGTCTCTCAGGGTACACTGAGCAGTTCTTC.

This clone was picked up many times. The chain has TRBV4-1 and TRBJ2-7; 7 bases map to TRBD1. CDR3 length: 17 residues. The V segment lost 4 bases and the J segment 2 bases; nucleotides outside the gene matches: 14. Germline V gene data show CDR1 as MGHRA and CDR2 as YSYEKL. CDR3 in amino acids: CASSRRHQGEVPYEQYF. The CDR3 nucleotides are TGCGCCAGCAGCCGAAGGCATCAGGGGGAAGTCCCCTACGAGCAGTACTTC.

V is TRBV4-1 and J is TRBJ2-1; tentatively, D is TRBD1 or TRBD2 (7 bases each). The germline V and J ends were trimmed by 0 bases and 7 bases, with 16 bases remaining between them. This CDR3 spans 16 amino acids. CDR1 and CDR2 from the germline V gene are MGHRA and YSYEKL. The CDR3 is CASSQDQGRGGNEQFF. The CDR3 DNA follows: TGCGCCAGCAGCCAAGATCAGGGCAGGGGGGGGAATGAGCAGTTCTTC.

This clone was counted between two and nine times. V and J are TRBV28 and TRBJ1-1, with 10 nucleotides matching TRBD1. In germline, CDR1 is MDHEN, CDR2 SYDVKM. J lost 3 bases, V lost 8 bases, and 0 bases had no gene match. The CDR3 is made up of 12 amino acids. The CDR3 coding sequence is TGTGCCAGCGGGACAGGGGACACTGAAGCTTTCTTT. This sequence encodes CASGTGDTEAFF.

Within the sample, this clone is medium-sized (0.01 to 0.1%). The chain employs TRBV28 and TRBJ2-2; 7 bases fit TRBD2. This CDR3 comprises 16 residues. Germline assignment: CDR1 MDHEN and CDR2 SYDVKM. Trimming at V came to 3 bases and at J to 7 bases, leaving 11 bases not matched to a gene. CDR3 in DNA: TGTGCCAGCAGTTTTCTAAGAGGGAGGGCCGTCGGGGAGCTGTTTTTT. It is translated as CASSFLRGRAVGELFF.

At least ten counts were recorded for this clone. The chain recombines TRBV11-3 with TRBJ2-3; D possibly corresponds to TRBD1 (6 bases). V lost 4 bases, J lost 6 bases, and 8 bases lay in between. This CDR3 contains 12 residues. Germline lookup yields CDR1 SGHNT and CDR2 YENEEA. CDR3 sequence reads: CASSSQGDTQYF. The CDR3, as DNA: TGTGCCAGCAGCTCCCAGGGGGATACGCAGTATTTT.

CDR3 in DNA: TGTGCCAGCAGCCAAGATTATCGCGGGTCAGAGGGTACACAGTATTTT. This encodes CASSQDYRGSEGTQYF. The chain employs TRBV4-2 and TRBJ2-3, with TRBD2 as a possible D gene (5 bases). Trimming took off 0 bases at V and 12 bases at J, with 22 bases between the two ends. The CDR3 runs 16 residues. Looked up from germline, CDR1 is LGHNA and CDR2 is YNFKEQ.

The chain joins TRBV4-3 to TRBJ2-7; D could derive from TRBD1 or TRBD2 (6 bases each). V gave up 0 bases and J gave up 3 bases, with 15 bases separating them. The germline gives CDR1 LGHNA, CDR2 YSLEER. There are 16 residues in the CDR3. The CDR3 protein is CASSQEVGRGGYEQYF. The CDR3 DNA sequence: TGCGCCAGCAGCCAAGAAGTGGGCAGGGGAGGCTACGAGCAGTACTTC.

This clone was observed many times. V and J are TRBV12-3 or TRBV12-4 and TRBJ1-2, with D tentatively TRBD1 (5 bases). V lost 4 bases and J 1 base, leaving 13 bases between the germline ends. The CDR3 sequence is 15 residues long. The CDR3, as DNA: TGTGCCAGCAGTTATCAGGGAGGGAATAACTATGGCTACACCTTC. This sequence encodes CASSYQGGNNYGYTF.

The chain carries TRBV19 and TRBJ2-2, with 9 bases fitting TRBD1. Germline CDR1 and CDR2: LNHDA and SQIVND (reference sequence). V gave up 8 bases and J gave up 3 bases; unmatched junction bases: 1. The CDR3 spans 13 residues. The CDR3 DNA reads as TGTGCCAGTGACAGGGGGTACACCGGGGAGCTGTTTTTT. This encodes CASDRGYTGELFF.

CDR3 sequence: CASILDRSGEKLFF. CDR3 DNA sequence: TGTGCCAGCATCCTCGACAGGTCGGGGGAAAAACTGTTTTTT. The rearrangement joins TRBV9 to TRBJ1-4; the D gene is possibly TRBD1 (6 bases). V dropped 6 bases and J dropped 8 bases, with 17 bases sitting between them. Germline assignment: CDR1 SGDLS and CDR2 YYNGEE. The CDR3 runs to 14 residues.

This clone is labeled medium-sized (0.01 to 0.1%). The CDR3 spells CASSSDSHYEQYF. The CDR3 DNA is TGTGCCAGCAGTTCGGACTCCCACTACGAGCAGTACTTC. The chain recombines TRBV6-2 or TRBV6-3 with TRBJ2-7; D is perhaps TRBD2 (5 bases). Trimming left V 4 bases short and J 3 bases short, with 10 bases between. The CDR3 sequence is 13 residues long. The germline gives CDR1 MNHEY, CDR2 SVGEGT.

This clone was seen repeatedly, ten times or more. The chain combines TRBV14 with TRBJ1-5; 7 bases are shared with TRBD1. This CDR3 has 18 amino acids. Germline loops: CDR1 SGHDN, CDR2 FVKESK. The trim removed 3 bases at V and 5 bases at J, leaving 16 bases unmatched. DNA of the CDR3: TGTGCCAGCAGCCACCACCTTGAGGGGGCGCGAGGTCATCAGCCCCAGCATTTT. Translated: CASSHHLEGARGHQPQHF.